What follows are 17 T cell receptor beta chains derived from one specimen sequenced in a study of low-dose radiotherapy and immunotherapy resistance in tumors. Time point defined: after trial treatment. Specified treatment: LDRT plus nivolumab, ipilimumab, low-dose cyclophosphamide and aspirin (RACIN trial). Priming of first-strand cDNA relied on TRAV- and TRBV-specific primers (covering alpha and beta chains). For amplifying TCRs, the PCR ran for about 22 cycles with Phusion, which was used together with a constant-region primer and the adapter on the V primers. TCRdb called the reads again in MiXCR, with one record for every CDR3 protein. The table includes around 100,000 distinct CDR3 sequences, 20% to 25% detected once. The input for sequencing was PBMCs, taken after low-dose radiotherapy plus immunotherapy. These receptor sequences come from a male donor with prostate cancer.

Concerning this clonotype: A far larger clone is off by one base, so a read error is likely. The J gene is TRBJ2-7, the V gene TRBV2, with 9 bases matching TRBD2. The V and J ends lost 3 bases and 7 bases, in that order; junction bases with no gene match: 10. The CDR3 extends over 15 amino acids. The germline CDR1 and CDR2 sequences are SNHLY and FYNNEI. The CDR3 spells CASSDLAGFHNEQYF. The DNA for the CDR3 is TGTGCCAGCAGTGACCTAGCGGGGTTTCACAATGAGCAGTACTTC. The full variable domain, its missing parts supplied by reference TRBV2 and TRBJ2-7, is EPEVTQTPSHQVTQMGQEVILRCVPISNHLYFYWYRQILGQKVEFLVSFYNNEISEKSEIFDDQFSVERPDGSNFTLKIRSTKLEDSAMYFCASSDLAGFHNEQYFGPGTRLTVT.

As for this clonotype: A single base is all that separates this from a far larger clone, so a read error is likely. This chain uses TRBV28 with TRBJ2-6, with a possible D match to TRBD2 (7 bases). Germline V gene sequence: CDR1 MDHEN, CDR2 SYDVKM. This CDR3 has 18 residues. CDR3 loop: CASSGLAGAWVGANVPTF. The CDR3 DNA follows: TGTGCCAGCAGTGGCTTGGCGGGGGCCTGGGTCGGGGCCAACGTCCCGACTTTC.

This clonotype was counted at least ten times. The chain is built from TRBV30 and TRBJ1-2; D is undetermined. CDR1 is GTSNPN and CDR2 is SVGIG in the germline V gene (reference sequence). The V end was cut by 0 bases, the J end by 8 bases, with 10 bases between. This CDR3 region has 12 residues. CDR3: CAWSVEGEGYTF. CDR3 sequence (DNA): TGTGCCTGGAGTGTAGAGGGTGAGGGCTACACCTTC.

A note on this clonotype: One base separates it from a far larger clone, so it is likely a read error. The chain uses TRBV5-8 and TRBJ2-1; a possible D gene is TRBD1 (6 bases). Germline CDR1 is SGHTS and CDR2 is YDEGEE. Trimming took 3 bases from V and 10 from J, leaving 17 bases between them. The CDR3 has 14 amino acids. The CDR3, as DNA: TGTGCCAGCAGCTGGTCGGACAGTTCCTACGAGCAGTTCTTC. It is translated as CASSWSDSSYEQFF.

V is TRBV14 and J is TRBJ2-4; TRBD2 aligns across 8 bases. Unmatched junction bases numbered 5, after V lost 3 bases and J lost 1 base. The V gene's germline CDR1 is SGHDN and CDR2 FVKESK. The length of the CDR3 is 16 residues. The CDR3 nucleotides read TGTGCCAGCAGCCATCGGGAGGGCTGGGCCAAAAACATTCAGTACTTC. Protein sequence: CASSHREGWAKNIQYF.

The sample holds many counts of this clonotype. J is TRBJ2-1 and V is TRBV7-8; 11 positions agree with TRBD2. CDR1 and CDR2 (germline): SGHVS, FQNEAQ. Losses at the gene ends were 5 bases for V and 4 bases for J; bases not matched to a gene: 4. This CDR3 comprises 15 residues. The CDR3 nucleotides are TGTGCCAGCAGCGGAGGGACTAGCGGATACAATGAGCAGTTCTTC. As protein: CASSGGTSGYNEQFF. The complete variable domain, with remaining parts taken from reference TRBV7-8 and TRBJ2-1, reads GAGVSQSPRYKVAKRGQDVALRCDPISGHVSLFWYQQALGQGPEFLTYFQNEAQLDKSGLPSDRFFAERPEGSVSTLKIQRTQQEDSAVYLCASSGGTSGYNEQFFGPGTRLTVL.

This clonotype came up a few times. The chain joins TRBV29-1 to TRBJ1-2; possibly TRBD1 for D (5 bases). There are 12 residues in the CDR3. CDR1 SQVTM and CDR2 ANQGSEA come from the germline V gene. With 4 bases removed from V and 7 bases from J, the gap between germline ends came to 13 bases. CDR3 loop: CSVVTGDRGYTF. The CDR3, as DNA: TGCAGCGTTGTTACGGGGGATCGTGGCTACACCTTC.

This clonotype was seen at least ten times. J is TRBJ2-7 and V is TRBV6-2 or TRBV6-3; 7 bases agree with TRBD1. Unmatched junction bases numbered 20, after V lost 2 bases and J lost 7 bases. The V gene's germline CDR1 is MNHEY and CDR2 SVGEGT. This CDR3 region has 18 residues. CDR3 region: CASSYPRCRRRGGKEQYF. The CDR3 bases are TGTGCCAGCAGTTACCCCCGATGTCGCCGACGAGGGGGCAAGGAGCAGTACTTC.

This clonotype was seen repeatedly, ten times or more. The gene calls are TRBV18 and TRBJ2-2; D call uncertain. The CDR3 runs 15 residues. Trimming took off 2 bases at V and 2 bases at J, with 9 bases between the two ends. CDR1 KGHSH and CDR2 LQKENI come from the germline V gene. CDR3 region: CASSPRTVNTGELFF. The CDR3 coding sequence is TGTGCCAGCTCACCAAGGACGGTAAACACCGGGGAGCTGTTTTTT.

With regard to this clonotype: This likely traces to a read error, being one base from a far larger clone. This chain links TRBV6-5 with TRBJ2-3, with 7 bases lining up with TRBD2. The germline V gene has CDR1 MNHEY and CDR2 SVGAGI. There are 16 residues in the CDR3. The V and J ends lost 0 bases and 0 bases, in that order; junction bases with no gene match: 3. The CDR3 DNA follows: TGTGCCAGCAGTTACTCGTCGGGGGGAAGCACAGATACGCAGTATTTT. Residues: CASSYSSGGSTDTQYF.

Ten or more counts support this clonotype. The rearrangement uses TRBV7-6 and TRBJ2-7; D call uncertain. The CDR3 is 13 amino acids. The germline V gene has CDR1 SGHVS and CDR2 FNYEAQ. With 5 bases removed from V and 0 bases from J, the gap between germline ends came to 8 bases. In DNA, the CDR3 is TGTGCCAGCAGCCTGTCTGGCTCCTACGAGCAGTACTTC. This encodes CASSLSGSYEQYF.

This clonotype has a single count. The chain has TRBV29-1 and TRBJ2-6, with D perhaps matching TRBD2 (5 bases). The length of the CDR3 is 16 residues. Trimming left V 0 bases short and J 1 base short, with 10 bases between. Germline V CDR1 and CDR2: SQVTM, ANQGSEA. The CDR3: CSVEDRRGSGANVLTF. Here the CDR3 DNA reads TGCAGCGTTGAAGATCGGCGAGGGTCTGGGGCCAACGTCCTGACTTTC.

The sample holds many counts of this clonotype. V is TRBV2 and J is TRBJ2-5; D is ambiguous. The CDR3 is 12 amino acids. Trimming pared 8 bases from V and 1 base from J, leaving 8 bases between. In germline, CDR1 is SNHLY, CDR2 FYNNEI. This CDR3 is CASGSVQETQYF. Here the CDR3 DNA reads TGTGCCAGCGGTTCCGTCCAAGAGACCCAGTACTTC.

This clonotype was counted ten times or more. The V and J genes are TRBV9 and TRBJ2-2; D ambiguous. Trimming left V 1 base short and J 2 bases short, with 3 bases between. The CDR3 contains 13 residues. CDR1 and CDR2 from the germline V gene are SGDLS and YYNGEE. The DNA of the CDR3 is TGTGCCAGCAGCGTACCAAACACCGGGGAGCTGTTTTTT. Its translation is CASSVPNTGELFF.

This clonotype appeared many times. The V and J genes are TRBV6-2 or TRBV6-3 and TRBJ1-1; no reliable D call. This CDR3 is built from 11 residues. V shed 8 bases and J shed 1 base, with 5 bases lying between them. Germline V gives CDR1 MNHEY, CDR2 SVGEGT. The CDR3: CASSRNTEAFF. In DNA form, the CDR3 reads TGTGCCAGCTCAAGGAACACTGAAGCTTTCTTT.

This clonotype showed up many times. The chain uses TRBV7-9 and TRBJ2-1; D is perhaps TRBD2 (5 bases). The V gene's germline CDR1 is SEHNR and CDR2 FQNEAQ (reference sequence). The V end was cut by 5 bases, the J end by 3 bases, with 29 bases between. The CDR3 runs to 20 residues. The CDR3 spells CASSPSPFVTRGVNYNEQFF. In nucleotides, the CDR3 is TGTGCCAGCAGCCCATCCCCGTTCGTAACCCGGGGAGTCAACTACAATGAGCAGTTCTTC.

This clonotype was counted ten times or more. This sequence joins TRBV25-1 and TRBJ2-7, with a weak D call TRBD1 (5 bases). V was shortened by 6 bases and J by 4 bases, with 13 bases between the two germline ends. CDR1 is MGHDK, CDR2 SYGVNS, per germline. The CDR3 is 13 residues long. The CDR3 here is CASSGHLVYEQYF. The DNA for the CDR3 is TGTGCCAGCAGCGGACATCTTGTGTACGAGCAGTACTTC.